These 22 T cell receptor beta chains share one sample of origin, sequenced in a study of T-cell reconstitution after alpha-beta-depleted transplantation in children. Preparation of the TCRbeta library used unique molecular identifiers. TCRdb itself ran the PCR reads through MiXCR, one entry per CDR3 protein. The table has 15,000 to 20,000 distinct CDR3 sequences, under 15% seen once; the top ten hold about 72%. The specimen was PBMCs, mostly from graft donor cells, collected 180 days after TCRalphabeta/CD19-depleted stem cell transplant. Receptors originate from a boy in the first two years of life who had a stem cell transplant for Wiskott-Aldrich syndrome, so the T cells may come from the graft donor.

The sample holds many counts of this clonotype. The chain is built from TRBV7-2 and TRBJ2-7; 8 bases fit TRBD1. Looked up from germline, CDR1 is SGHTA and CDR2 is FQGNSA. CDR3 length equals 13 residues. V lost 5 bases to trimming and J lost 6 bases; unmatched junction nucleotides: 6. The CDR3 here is CASSGTGGIEQYF. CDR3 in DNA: TGTGCCAGCAGCGGGACAGGAGGTATCGAGCAGTACTTC.

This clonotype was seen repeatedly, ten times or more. This CDR3 is CASSPRYTDTQYF. The CDR3 DNA is TGTGCCAGCAGTCCCCGCTACACAGATACGCAGTATTTT. V and J are TRBV6-1 and TRBJ2-3; D gene ambiguous. Germline V gene sequence: CDR1 MNHNS, CDR2 SASEGT. V was trimmed by 5 bases and J by 2 bases, leaving 8 bases between them. This CDR3 is built from 13 residues.

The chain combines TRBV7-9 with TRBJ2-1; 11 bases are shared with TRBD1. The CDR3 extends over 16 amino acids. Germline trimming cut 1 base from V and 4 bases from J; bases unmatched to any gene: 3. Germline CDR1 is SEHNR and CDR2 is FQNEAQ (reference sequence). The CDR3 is CASSLDWDRGYNEQFF. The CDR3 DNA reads TGTGCCAGCAGCTTAGACTGGGACAGGGGGTACAATGAGCAGTTCTTC.

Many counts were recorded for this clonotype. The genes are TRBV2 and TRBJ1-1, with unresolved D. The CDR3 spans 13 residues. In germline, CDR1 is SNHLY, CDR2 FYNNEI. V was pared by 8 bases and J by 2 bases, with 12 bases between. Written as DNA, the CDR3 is TGTGCCAGCGGCCGGGAGAGAAACACTGAAGCTTTCTTT. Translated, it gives CASGRERNTEAFF.

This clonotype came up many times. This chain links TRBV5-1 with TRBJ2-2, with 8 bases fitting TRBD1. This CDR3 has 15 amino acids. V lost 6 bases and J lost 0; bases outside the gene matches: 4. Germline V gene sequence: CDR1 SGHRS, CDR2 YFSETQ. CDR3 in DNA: TGCGCCAGCACCCTACAGGGGGCGAACACCGGGGAGCTGTTTTTT. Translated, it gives CASTLQGANTGELFF.

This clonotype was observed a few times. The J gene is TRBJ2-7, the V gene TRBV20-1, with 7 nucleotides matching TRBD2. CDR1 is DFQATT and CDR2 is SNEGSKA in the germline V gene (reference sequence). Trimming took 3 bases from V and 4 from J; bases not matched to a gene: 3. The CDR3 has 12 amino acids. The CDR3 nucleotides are TGCAGTGCTAGCCTAGCGGCGTACGAGCAGTACTTC. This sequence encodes CSASLAAYEQYF.

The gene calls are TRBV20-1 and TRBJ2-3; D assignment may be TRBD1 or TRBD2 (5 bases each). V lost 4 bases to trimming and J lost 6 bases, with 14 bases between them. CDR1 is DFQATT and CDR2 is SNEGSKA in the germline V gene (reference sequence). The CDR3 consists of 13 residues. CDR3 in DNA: TGCAGTGCTACCCGGGACGAAGGCGATACGCAGTATTTT. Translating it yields CSATRDEGDTQYF.

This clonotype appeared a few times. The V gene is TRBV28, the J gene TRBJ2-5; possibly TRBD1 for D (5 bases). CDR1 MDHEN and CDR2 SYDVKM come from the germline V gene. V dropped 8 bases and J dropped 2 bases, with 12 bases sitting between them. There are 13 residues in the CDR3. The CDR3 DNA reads TGTGCCAGCGTGAGGCAGGGTCAAGAGACCCAGTACTTC. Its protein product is CASVRQGQETQYF.

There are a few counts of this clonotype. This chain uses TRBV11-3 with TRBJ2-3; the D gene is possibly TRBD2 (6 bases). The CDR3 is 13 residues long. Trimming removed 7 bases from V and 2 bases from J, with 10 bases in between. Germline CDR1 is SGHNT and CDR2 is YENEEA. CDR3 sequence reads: CASIGRYTDTQYF. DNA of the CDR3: TGTGCCAGCATCGGGAGATACACAGATACGCAGTATTTT.

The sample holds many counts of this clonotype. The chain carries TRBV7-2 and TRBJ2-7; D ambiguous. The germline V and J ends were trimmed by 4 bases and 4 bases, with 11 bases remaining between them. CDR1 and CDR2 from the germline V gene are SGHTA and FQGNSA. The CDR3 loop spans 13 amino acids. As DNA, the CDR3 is TGTGCCAGCAGCTCCCGAGGATTTTACGAGCAGTACTTC. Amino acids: CASSSRGFYEQYF.

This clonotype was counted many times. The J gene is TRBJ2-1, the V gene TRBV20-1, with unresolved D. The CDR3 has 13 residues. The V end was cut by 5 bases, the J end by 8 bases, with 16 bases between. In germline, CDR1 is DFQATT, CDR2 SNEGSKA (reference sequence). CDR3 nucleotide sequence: TGCAGTGCTGGGGTAGGGTCCTTGGATGAGCAGTTCTTC. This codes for CSAGVGSLDEQFF.

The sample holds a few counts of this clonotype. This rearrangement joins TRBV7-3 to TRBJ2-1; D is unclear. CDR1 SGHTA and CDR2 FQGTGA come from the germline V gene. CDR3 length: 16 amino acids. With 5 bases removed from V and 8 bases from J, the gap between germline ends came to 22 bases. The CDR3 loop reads CASSRVGGKGSHEQFF. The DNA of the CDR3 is TGTGCCAGCAGCAGGGTTGGCGGTAAAGGCTCTCATGAGCAGTTCTTC.

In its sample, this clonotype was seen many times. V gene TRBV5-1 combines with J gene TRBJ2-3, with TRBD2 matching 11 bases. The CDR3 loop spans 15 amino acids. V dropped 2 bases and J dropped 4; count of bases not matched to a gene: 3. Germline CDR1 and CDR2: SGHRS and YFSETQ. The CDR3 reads CASSLLAGVPDTQYF. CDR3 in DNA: TGCGCCAGCAGCTTACTAGCGGGAGTCCCAGATACGCAGTATTTT.

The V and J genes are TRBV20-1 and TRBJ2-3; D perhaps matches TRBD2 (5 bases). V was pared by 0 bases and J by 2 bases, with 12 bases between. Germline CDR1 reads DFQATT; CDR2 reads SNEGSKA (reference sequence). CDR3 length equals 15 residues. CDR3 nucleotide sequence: TGCAGTGCTAGAGATAGCGAGGGATCCACAGATACGCAGTATTTT. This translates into CSARDSEGSTDTQYF.

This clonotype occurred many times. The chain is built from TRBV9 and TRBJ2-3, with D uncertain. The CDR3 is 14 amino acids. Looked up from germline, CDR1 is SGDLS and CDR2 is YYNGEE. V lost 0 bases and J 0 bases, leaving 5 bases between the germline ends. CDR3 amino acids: CASSVAPSTDTQYF. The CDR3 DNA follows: TGTGCCAGCAGCGTAGCGCCAAGCACAGATACGCAGTATTTT. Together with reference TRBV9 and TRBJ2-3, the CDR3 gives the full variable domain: DSGVTQTPKHLITATGQRVTLRCSPRSGDLSVYWYQQSLDQGLQFLIQYYNGEERAKGNILERFSAQQFPDLHSELNLSSLELGDSALYFCASSVAPSTDTQYFGPGTRLTVL.

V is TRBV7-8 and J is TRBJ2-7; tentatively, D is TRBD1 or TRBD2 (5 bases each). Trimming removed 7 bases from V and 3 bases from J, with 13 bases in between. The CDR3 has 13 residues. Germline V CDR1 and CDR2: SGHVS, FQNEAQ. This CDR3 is CASTRDGHYEQYF. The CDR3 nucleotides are TGTGCCAGCACCCGGGACGGTCACTACGAGCAGTACTTC. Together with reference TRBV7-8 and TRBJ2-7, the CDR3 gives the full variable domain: GAGVSQSPRYKVAKRGQDVALRCDPISGHVSLFWYQQALGQGPEFLTYFQNEAQLDKSGLPSDRFFAERPEGSVSTLKIQRTQQEDSAVYLCASTRDGHYEQYFGPGTRLTVT.

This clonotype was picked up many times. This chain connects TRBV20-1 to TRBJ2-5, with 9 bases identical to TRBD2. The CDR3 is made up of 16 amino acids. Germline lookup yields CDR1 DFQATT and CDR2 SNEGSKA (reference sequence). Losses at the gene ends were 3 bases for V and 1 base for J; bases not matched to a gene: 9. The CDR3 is CSASKRLAEAQETQYF. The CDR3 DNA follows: TGCAGTGCTAGCAAACGACTAGCGGAGGCCCAAGAGACCCAGTACTTC.

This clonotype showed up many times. In nucleotides, the CDR3 is TGTGCCAGCAGGGGGAGGGGGGGACGCCGGGCCAACAATGAGCAGTTCTTC. Amino acids: CASRGRGGRRANNEQFF. The chain has TRBV6-1 and TRBJ2-1, with D perhaps TRBD2 (7 bases). The CDR3 is 17 amino acids. Germline V gene data show CDR1 as MNHNS and CDR2 as SASEGT. Trimming left V 6 bases short and J 5 bases short, with 23 bases between.

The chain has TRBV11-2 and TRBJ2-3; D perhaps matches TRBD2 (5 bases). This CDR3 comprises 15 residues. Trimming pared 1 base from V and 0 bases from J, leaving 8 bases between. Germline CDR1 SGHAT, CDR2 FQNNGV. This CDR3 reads CASSLGETSTDTQYF. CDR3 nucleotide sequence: TGTGCCAGCAGCTTAGGGGAGACTAGCACAGATACGCAGTATTTT.

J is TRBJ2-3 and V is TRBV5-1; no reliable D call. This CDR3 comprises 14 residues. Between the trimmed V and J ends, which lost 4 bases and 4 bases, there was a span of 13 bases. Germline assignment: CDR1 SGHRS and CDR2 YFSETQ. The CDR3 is CASSINKAADTQYF. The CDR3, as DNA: TGCGCCAGCAGCATAAATAAAGCTGCAGATACGCAGTATTTT.

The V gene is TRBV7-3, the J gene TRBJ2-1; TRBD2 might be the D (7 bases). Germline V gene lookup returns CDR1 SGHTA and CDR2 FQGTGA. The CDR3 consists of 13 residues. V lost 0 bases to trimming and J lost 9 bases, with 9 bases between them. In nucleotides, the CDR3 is TGTGCCAGCAGCTTAACGAGGGGGGGTGAGCAGTTCTTC. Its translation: CASSLTRGGEQFF.

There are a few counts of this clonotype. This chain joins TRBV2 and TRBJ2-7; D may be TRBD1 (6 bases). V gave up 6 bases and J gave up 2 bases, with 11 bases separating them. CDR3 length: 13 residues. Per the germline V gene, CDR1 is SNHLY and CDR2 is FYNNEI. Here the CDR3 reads CASSPDSTYEQYF. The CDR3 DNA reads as TGTGCCAGCAGCCCGGACAGTACCTACGAGCAGTACTTC.